A single sample is the source of the 27 T cell receptor beta chains below, sequenced in a study of shared clonotypes between healthy human individuals. Using immunoSEQ multiplex PCR, the repertoire was profiled, and TCRdb retains in-frame clones only, with some absent. The sample holds 450,000 to 500,000 clones, 79% seen once. The sequenced material came from PBMCs. The receptors were gathered from a woman in her thirties or forties in good health. Some clones in this sample may be carry-over from other donors' samples.

J is TRBJ2-7 and V is TRBV9; a possible D gene is TRBD2 (6 bases). This CDR3 has 15 amino acids. The V gene lost 4 bases and the J gene lost 0 bases, with 14 bases spanning the gap. Per the germline V gene, CDR1 is SGDLS and CDR2 is YYNGEE. CDR3: CASSPTAGNSYEQYF. CDR3 sequence (DNA): TGTGCCAGCAGCCCCACGGCGGGGAACTCCTACGAGCAGTACTTC.

This clone came up once. Written as DNA, the CDR3 is TGCGCCAGCAGCTTGGGAACTAGCGGGAGTGTTTCAGATACGCAGTATTTT. Its translation is CASSLGTSGSVSDTQYF. The rearrangement uses TRBV5-1 and TRBJ2-3; TRBD2 aligns across 11 bases. With 0 bases clipped from V and 4 bases from J, the junction kept 7 bases outside the gene matches. The CDR3 is 17 residues long. The V gene's germline CDR1 is SGHRS and CDR2 YFSETQ.

J is TRBJ1-5 and V is TRBV10-2; no clear D. The CDR3 contains 14 residues. Trimming removed 1 base from V and 7 bases from J, with 11 bases in between. From germline, CDR1 is WSHSY and CDR2 SAAADI. The CDR3 spells CASSEFGTGQPQHF. DNA of the CDR3: TGCGCCAGCAGTGAGTTCGGAACGGGGCAGCCCCAGCATTTT.

The chain employs TRBV4-3 and TRBJ2-7; no reliable D call. Germline V gives CDR1 LGHNA, CDR2 YSLEER. This CDR3 region has 13 residues. Trimming cost V 0 bases and J 3 bases, with 6 bases left between them. CDR3 in DNA: TGCGCCAGCAGCCAAGATACGCGCTACGAGCAGTACTTC. Protein product: CASSQDTRYEQYF.

The V gene is TRBV28, the J gene TRBJ1-2, with 9 bases that match TRBD1. Trimming took 6 bases from V and 8 from J; bases not matched to a gene: 13. The CDR3 spans 15 residues. Germline V gene lookup returns CDR1 MDHEN and CDR2 SYDVKM. CDR3 residues: CASRSRPGQGAGYTF. CDR3 nucleotide sequence: TGTGCCAGCAGAAGCCGTCCGGGACAGGGAGCGGGCTACACCTTC.

The chain is built from TRBV6-1 and TRBJ1-2; D remains ambiguous. V lost 10 bases and J 2 bases, leaving 11 bases between the germline ends. The CDR3 is 12 residues long. CDR1 and CDR2 (germline): MNHNS, SASEGT. DNA of the CDR3: TGTGCCACTCAAACAGCAAACTATGGCTACACCTTC. Translated, it gives CATQTANYGYTF.

The CDR3 DNA reads as TGTGCCAGCAGCCCCCACACGGAAGAGACCCAGTACTTC. This translates into CASSPHTEETQYF. The gene calls are TRBV9 and TRBJ2-5, with no clear D. Germline V gene lookup returns CDR1 SGDLS and CDR2 YYNGEE. The CDR3 totals 13 residues. Trimming removed 4 bases at V and 3 bases at J, with 10 bases between.

The V call is TRBV7-6, the J call TRBJ2-1; possibly TRBD1 for D (5 bases). CDR3 length: 14 amino acids. Trimming stripped 2 bases from V and 7 bases from J, with 12 bases between. In germline, CDR1 is SGHVS, CDR2 FNYEAQ. The CDR3 reads CASSLTGVANEQFF. As DNA, the CDR3 is TGTGCCAGCAGCTTAACAGGAGTAGCTAATGAGCAGTTCTTC. Based on the CDR3 plus reference TRBV7-6 and TRBJ2-1, the full variable domain is GAGVSQSPRYKVTKRGQDVALRCDPISGHVSLYWYRQALGQGPEFLTYFNYEAQQDKSGLPNDRFSAERPEGSISTLTIQRTEQRDSAMYRCASSLTGVANEQFFGPGTRLTVL.

V is TRBV5-1 and J is TRBJ1-1; 7 nucleotides line up with TRBD1. Germline CDR1 is SGHRS and CDR2 is YFSETQ. The CDR3 has 15 amino acids. J gave up 6 bases and V 0 bases, and 8 bases lay outside the gene matches. This CDR3 reads CASSLGQGILAEAFF. The CDR3 DNA sequence: TGCGCCAGCAGCTTGGGACAGGGCATCCTCGCTGAAGCTTTCTTT.

The chain has TRBV28 and TRBJ2-5; no firm D call. CDR3 size: 14 residues. Trimming shortened V by 5 bases and J by 4 bases, and 14 bases separated the two germline ends. The V gene's germline CDR1 is MDHEN and CDR2 SYDVKM. The CDR3 protein is CASSRNAESETQYF. In DNA form, the CDR3 reads TGTGCCAGCAGTAGGAACGCTGAGTCAGAGACCCAGTACTTC.

V and J are TRBV19 and TRBJ2-1, with TRBD1 matching over 7 bases. Germline CDR1 is LNHDA and CDR2 is SQIVND (reference sequence). CDR3 length: 16 residues. The ends lost 6 bases at V and 4 bases at J; junction bases unmatched: 12. CDR3 bases: TGTGCCAGTAGCCATCCGACAGGGCCTAGATACAATGAGCAGTTCTTC. This translates into CASSHPTGPRYNEQFF.

This clone appeared a few times. The genes are TRBV7-8 and TRBJ1-2, with TRBD1 as a possible D gene (5 bases). This CDR3 contains 14 residues. Germline V CDR1 and CDR2: SGHVS, FQNEAQ. The V end lost 3 bases, the J end lost 8 bases, and 16 bases lay between the germline ends. The CDR3 DNA sequence: TGTGCCAGCAGCTTCTCCCAGGGTCCGGACGGCTACACCTTC. Translation: CASSFSQGPDGYTF.

This rearrangement joins TRBV9 to TRBJ2-7; unclear D gene. CDR3 length: 13 residues. The germline V gene encodes CDR1 SGDLS and CDR2 YYNGEE. V lost 0 bases to trimming and J lost 5 bases, with 9 bases between them. This CDR3 is CASSVDVENEQYF. The DNA for the CDR3 is TGTGCCAGCAGCGTAGATGTGGAGAACGAGCAGTACTTC.

The J gene is TRBJ1-3, the V gene TRBV7-2; possibly TRBD1 for D (5 bases). CDR3 length: 15 amino acids. In germline, CDR1 is SGHTA, CDR2 FQGNSA. V gave up 1 base and J gave up 2 bases, with 9 bases separating them. CDR3 in amino acids: CASSLVWGAGNTIYF. The CDR3 DNA reads as TGTGCCAGCAGCTTAGTGTGGGGCGCTGGAAACACCATATATTTT. The full variable domain, in which reference TRBV7-2 and TRBJ1-3 provide the parts outside the CDR3, is GAGVSQSPSNKVTEKGKDVELRCDPISGHTALYWYRQSLGQGLEFLIYFQGNSAPDKSGLPSDRFSAERTGGSVSTLTIQRTQQEDSAVYLCASSLVWGAGNTIYFGEGSWLTVV.

The chain carries TRBV7-6 and TRBJ2-1; a possible D gene is TRBD1 (5 bases). Deletions cut 1 base from V and 4 bases from J, with 8 bases between. This CDR3 has 14 amino acids. Germline lookup yields CDR1 SGHVS and CDR2 FNYEAQ. The DNA for the CDR3 is TGTGCCAGCAGCTTAGAGGGGATGTACAATGAGCAGTTCTTC. It encodes CASSLEGMYNEQFF.

CDR3 bases: TGTGCCACCAGCAGAGATCAGCACAATGAGCAGTTCTTC. Translated: CATSRDQHNEQFF. This rearrangement joins TRBV15 to TRBJ2-1, with unresolved D. V lost 0 bases and J 5 bases, leaving 5 bases between the germline ends. Germline loops: CDR1 LNHNV, CDR2 YYDKDF (reference sequence). The length of the CDR3 is 13 residues.

CDR3 sequence reads: CASSLAMGGPWDEQYF. The CDR3 DNA reads TGTGCCAGCAGCTTAGCCATGGGGGGACCTTGGGACGAGCAGTACTTC. This chain links TRBV11-2 with TRBJ2-7; D perhaps matches TRBD2 (6 bases). The CDR3 consists of 16 residues. CDR1 is SGHAT, CDR2 FQNNGV, per germline. The V end lost 1 base, the J end lost 5 bases, and 18 bases lay between the germline ends.

The chain carries TRBV11-2 and TRBJ2-5; TRBD1 is a possible D gene (5 bases). The assigned J gene may be wrong: the sequence end matches TRBJ2-7 better. This CDR3 has 15 residues. Germline V gene sequence: CDR1 SGHAT, CDR2 FQNNGV. For the CDR3, the DNA is TGTGCCAGCAGCCTCTCCCAGGACATATCCTACGAGCAGTACTTC. Amino acids: CASSLSQDISYEQYF.

The chain employs TRBV19 and TRBJ2-3; 7 bases are shared with TRBD1. The germline V gene encodes CDR1 LNHDA and CDR2 SQIVND (reference sequence). This CDR3 is built from 15 residues. The V segment lost 9 bases and the J segment 0 bases; nucleotides outside the gene matches: 9. The CDR3 reads CASRPRQGSTDTQYF. The CDR3 DNA reads TGTGCCAGCCGACCCCGACAGGGTAGCACAGATACGCAGTATTTT. Variable domain in full (rest from reference TRBV19 and TRBJ2-3): DGGITQSPKYLFRKEGQNVTLSCEQNLNHDAMYWYRQDPGQGLRLIYYSQIVNDFQKGDIAEGYSVSREKKESFPLTVTSAQKNPTAFYLCASRPRQGSTDTQYFGPGTRLTVL.

This sequence joins TRBV27 and TRBJ1-2, with TRBD1 matching over 7 bases. Trimming cost V 5 bases and J 6 bases; bases outside gene matches: 12. The CDR3 is 15 amino acids. CDR1 MNHEY and CDR2 SMNVEV come from the germline V gene (reference sequence). The CDR3 protein is CASSPRQGGLDGYTF. In DNA form, the CDR3 reads TGTGCCAGCAGTCCACGACAGGGTGGTTTAGATGGCTACACCTTC.

This clone was picked up a small number of times. J is TRBJ1-1 and V is TRBV4-3; D gene ambiguous. Germline V gene lookup returns CDR1 LGHNA and CDR2 YSLEER. V lost 4 bases and J 3 bases, leaving 15 bases between the germline ends. The CDR3 contains 15 residues. The CDR3: CASSRLANAYTEAFF. CDR3 coding DNA: TGCGCCAGCAGCCGACTGGCAAACGCTTACACTGAAGCTTTCTTT.

The DNA for the CDR3 is TGCGCCAGCACAGGGACATCCTTGAACGAGCAGTACTTC. This codes for CASTGTSLNEQYF. This sequence joins TRBV10-2 and TRBJ2-7; TRBD1 is a possible D gene (6 bases). This CDR3 has 13 residues. V gave up 7 bases and J gave up 5 bases, with 15 bases separating them. Germline loops: CDR1 WSHSY, CDR2 SAAADI.

V is TRBV11-3 and J is TRBJ2-1; the match to TRBD2 covers 9 bases. This CDR3 has 14 residues. V trimming: 1 base; J trimming: 9 bases; junction bases outside the gene matches: 4. CDR1 SGHNT and CDR2 YENEEA come from the germline V gene. CDR3 sequence: CASSLVGTSFEQFF. In DNA form, the CDR3 reads TGTGCCAGCAGCTTAGTGGGGACTAGCTTTGAGCAGTTCTTC.

This clone has more than one count but fewer than ten. This rearrangement joins TRBV5-1 to TRBJ1-1, with a possible D match to TRBD1 (6 bases). The germline V gene encodes CDR1 SGHRS and CDR2 YFSETQ. The V gene lost 0 bases and the J gene lost 0 bases, with 9 bases spanning the gap. The CDR3 consists of 15 residues. The CDR3 protein is CASSLDSGVNTEAFF. DNA for the CDR3: TGCGCCAGCAGCTTGGATTCAGGGGTGAACACTGAAGCTTTCTTT. Complete variable domain (other parts from reference TRBV5-1 and TRBJ1-1): KAGVTQTPRYLIKTRGQQVTLSCSPISGHRSVSWYQQTPGQGLQFLFEYFSETQRNKGNFPGRFSGRQFSNSRSEMNVSTLELGDSALYLCASSLDSGVNTEAFFGQGTRLTVV.

A single count supports this clone. The chain combines TRBV15 with TRBJ2-7; D remains ambiguous. Germline V gene data show CDR1 as LNHNV and CDR2 as YYDKDF (reference sequence). The length of the CDR3 is 13 residues. Trimming stripped 8 bases from V and 7 bases from J, with 18 bases between. Here the CDR3 reads CATQSTTGREQYF. Here the CDR3 DNA reads TGTGCCACCCAATCAACCACCGGACGAGAGCAGTACTTC.

The rearrangement links TRBV4-2 to TRBJ2-5; unclear D gene. CDR1 is LGHNA, CDR2 YNFKEQ, per germline. The CDR3 contains 14 residues. Trimming shortened V by 0 bases and J by 2 bases, and 7 bases separated the two germline ends. Here the CDR3 reads CASSQEATQETQYF. CDR3 nucleotides: TGTGCCAGCAGCCAAGAAGCGACACAAGAGACCCAGTACTTC.

The CDR3 bases are TGTGCCAGCAAGATAGGGCGTTTCTACGAGCAGTACTTC. It encodes CASKIGRFYEQYF. The gene calls are TRBV2 and TRBJ2-7; D remains ambiguous. The ends were cut back, 7 bases at V and 3 bases at J, with 13 bases in the middle. In germline, CDR1 is SNHLY, CDR2 FYNNEI. This CDR3 is 13 amino acids long.